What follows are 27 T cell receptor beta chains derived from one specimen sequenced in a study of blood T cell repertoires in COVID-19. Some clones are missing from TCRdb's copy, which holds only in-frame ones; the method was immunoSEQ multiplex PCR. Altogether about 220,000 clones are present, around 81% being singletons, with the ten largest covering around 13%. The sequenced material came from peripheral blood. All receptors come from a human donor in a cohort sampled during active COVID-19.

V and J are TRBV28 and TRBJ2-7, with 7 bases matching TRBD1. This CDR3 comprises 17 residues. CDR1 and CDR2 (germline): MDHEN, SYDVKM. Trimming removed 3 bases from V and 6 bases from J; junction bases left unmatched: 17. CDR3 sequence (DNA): TGTGCCAGCAGTTTTTTCCCCACCCTCTCCCAGGGGGTCGAGCAGTACTTC. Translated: CASSFFPTLSQGVEQYF.

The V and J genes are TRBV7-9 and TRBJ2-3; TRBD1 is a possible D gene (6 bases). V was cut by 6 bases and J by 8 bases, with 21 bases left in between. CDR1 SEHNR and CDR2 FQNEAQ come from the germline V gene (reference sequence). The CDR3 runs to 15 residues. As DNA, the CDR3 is TGTGCCAGCAGGGACACGGGTCAGGGGTCAGGTACGCAGTATTTT. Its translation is CASRDTGQGSGTQYF.

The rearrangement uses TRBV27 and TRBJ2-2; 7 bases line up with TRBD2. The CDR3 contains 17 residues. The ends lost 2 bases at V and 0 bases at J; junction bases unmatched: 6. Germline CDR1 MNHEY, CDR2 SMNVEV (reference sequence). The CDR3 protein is CASSLGSGYANTGELFF. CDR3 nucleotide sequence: TGTGCCAGCAGTTTAGGTAGCGGGTACGCGAACACCGGGGAGCTGTTTTTT.

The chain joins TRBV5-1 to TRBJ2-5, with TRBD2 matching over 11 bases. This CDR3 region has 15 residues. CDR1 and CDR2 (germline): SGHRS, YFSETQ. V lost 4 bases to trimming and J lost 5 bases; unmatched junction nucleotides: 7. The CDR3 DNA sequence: TGCGCCAGCAGCCCCGTAGCGGGGGGGCCTGAGACCCAGTACTTC. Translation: CASSPVAGGPETQYF.

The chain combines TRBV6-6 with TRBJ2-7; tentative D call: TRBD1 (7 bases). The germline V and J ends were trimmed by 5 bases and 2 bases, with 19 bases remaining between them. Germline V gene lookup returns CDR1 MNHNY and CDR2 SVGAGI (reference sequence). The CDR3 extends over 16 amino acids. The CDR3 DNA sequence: TGTGCCAGCAGTACCCAGGGGGGAAGGCACGCCTACGAGCAGTACTTC. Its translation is CASSTQGGRHAYEQYF.

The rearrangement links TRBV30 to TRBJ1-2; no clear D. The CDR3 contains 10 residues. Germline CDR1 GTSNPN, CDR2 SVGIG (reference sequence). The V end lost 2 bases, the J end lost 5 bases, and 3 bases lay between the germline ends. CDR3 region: CAWSHYGYTF. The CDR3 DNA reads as TGTGCCTGGAGTCATTATGGCTACACCTTC.

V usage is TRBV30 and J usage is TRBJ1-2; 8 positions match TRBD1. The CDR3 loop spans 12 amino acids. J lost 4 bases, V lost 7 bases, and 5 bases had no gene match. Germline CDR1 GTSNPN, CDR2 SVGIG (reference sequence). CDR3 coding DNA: TGTGCCTTACAGGGGGAGGGCTATGGCTACACCTTC. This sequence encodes CALQGEGYGYTF. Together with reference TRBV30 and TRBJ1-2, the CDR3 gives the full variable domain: SQTIHQWPATLVQPVGSPLSLECTVEGTSNPNLYWYRQAAGRGLQLLFYSVGIGQISSEVPQNLSASRPQDRQFILSSKKLLLSDSGFYLCALQGEGYGYTFGSGTRLTVV.

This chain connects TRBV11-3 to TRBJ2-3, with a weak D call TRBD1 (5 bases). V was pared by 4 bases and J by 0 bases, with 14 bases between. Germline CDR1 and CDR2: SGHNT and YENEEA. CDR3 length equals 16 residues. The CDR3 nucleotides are TGTGCCAGCAGCTGGGGCCTCGGCCCTAGCACAGATACGCAGTATTTT. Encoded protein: CASSWGLGPSTDTQYF.

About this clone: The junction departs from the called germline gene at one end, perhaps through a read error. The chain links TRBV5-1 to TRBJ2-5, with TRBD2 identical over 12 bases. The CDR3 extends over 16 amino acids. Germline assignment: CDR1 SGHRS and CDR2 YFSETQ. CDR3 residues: CASGFRGLAGNKTQYF. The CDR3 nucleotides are TGCGCCAGCGGCTTTCGTGGACTAGCGGGGAATAAGACCCAGTACTTC.

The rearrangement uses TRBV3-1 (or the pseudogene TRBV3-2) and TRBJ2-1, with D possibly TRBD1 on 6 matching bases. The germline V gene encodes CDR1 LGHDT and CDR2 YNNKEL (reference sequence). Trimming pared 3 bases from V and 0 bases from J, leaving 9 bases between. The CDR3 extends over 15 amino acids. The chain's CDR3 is CASSQETGSYNEQFF. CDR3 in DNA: TGTGCCAGCAGCCAGGAGACAGGCTCCTACAATGAGCAGTTCTTC.

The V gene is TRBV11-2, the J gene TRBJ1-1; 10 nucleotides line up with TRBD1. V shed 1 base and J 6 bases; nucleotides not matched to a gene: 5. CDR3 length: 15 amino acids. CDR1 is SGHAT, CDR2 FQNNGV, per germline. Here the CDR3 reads CASSLGRDRGAEAFF. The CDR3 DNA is TGTGCCAGCAGCTTAGGAAGGGACAGGGGCGCTGAAGCTTTCTTT.

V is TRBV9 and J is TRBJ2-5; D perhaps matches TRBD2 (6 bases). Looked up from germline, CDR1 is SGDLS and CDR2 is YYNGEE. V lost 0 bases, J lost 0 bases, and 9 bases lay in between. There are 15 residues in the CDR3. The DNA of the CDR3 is TGTGCCAGCAGCGTAGGGGGCGGGAACCAAGAGACCCAGTACTTC. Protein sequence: CASSVGGGNQETQYF. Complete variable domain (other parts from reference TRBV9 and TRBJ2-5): DSGVTQTPKHLITATGQRVTLRCSPRSGDLSVYWYQQSLDQGLQFLIQYYNGEERAKGNILERFSAQQFPDLHSELNLSSLELGDSALYFCASSVGGGNQETQYFGPGTRLLVL.

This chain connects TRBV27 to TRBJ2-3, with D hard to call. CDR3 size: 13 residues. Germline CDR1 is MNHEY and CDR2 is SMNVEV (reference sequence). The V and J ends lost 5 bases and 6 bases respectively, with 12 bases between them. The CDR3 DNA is TGTGCCAGCAGTCCGATGAGAGCGGATACGCAGTATTTT. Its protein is CASSPMRADTQYF.

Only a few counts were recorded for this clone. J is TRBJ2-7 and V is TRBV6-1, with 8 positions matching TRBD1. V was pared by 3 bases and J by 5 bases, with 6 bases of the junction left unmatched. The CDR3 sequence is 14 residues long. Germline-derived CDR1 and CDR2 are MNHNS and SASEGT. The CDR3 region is CASSEQGAGNEQYF. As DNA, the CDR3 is TGTGCCAGCAGTGAGCAGGGGGCAGGCAACGAGCAGTACTTC.

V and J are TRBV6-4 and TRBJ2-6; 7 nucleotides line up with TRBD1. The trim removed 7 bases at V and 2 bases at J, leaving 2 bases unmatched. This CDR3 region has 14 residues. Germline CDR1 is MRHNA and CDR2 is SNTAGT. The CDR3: CASKDRAGANVLTF. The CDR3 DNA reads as TGTGCCAGCAAAGACAGGGCTGGGGCCAACGTCCTGACTTTC.

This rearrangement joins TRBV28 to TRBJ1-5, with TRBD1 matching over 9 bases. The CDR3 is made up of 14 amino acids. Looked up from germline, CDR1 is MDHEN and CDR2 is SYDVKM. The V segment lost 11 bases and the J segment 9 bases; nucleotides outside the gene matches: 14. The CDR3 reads CAARRGQGTWPQHF. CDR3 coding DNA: TGTGCCGCTAGACGTGGACAGGGGACCTGGCCCCAGCATTTT.

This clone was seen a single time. The CDR3 DNA is TGCGCCAGCAGCCTGGGACAGGGTCACACTGAAGCTTTCTTT. It codes for CASSLGQGHTEAFF. The chain has TRBV5-1 and TRBJ1-1; 9 bases are a match to TRBD1. The CDR3 has 14 amino acids. In germline, CDR1 is SGHRS, CDR2 YFSETQ. Germline trimming cut 4 bases from V and 3 bases from J; bases unmatched to any gene: 4.

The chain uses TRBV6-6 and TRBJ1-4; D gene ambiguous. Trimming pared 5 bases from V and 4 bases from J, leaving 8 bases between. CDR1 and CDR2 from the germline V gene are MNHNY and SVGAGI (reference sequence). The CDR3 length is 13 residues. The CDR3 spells CASSPGFNEKLFF. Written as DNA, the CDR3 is TGTGCCAGCAGTCCGGGGTTTAATGAAAAACTGTTTTTT.

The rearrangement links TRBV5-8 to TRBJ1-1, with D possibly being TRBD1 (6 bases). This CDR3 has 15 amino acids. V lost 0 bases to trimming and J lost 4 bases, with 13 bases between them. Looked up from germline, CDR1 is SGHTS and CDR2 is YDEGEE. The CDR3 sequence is CASSLETGGSTEAFF. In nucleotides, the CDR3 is TGTGCCAGCAGCTTGGAGACAGGAGGTTCCACTGAAGCTTTCTTT.

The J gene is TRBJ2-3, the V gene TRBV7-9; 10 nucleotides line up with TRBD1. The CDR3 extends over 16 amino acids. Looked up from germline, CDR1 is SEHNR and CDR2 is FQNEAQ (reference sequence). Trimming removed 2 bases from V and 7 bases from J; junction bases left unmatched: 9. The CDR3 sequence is CASSLSGQGRRYTQYF. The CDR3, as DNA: TGTGCCAGCAGCTTATCGGGACAGGGGAGGAGGTATACGCAGTATTTT.

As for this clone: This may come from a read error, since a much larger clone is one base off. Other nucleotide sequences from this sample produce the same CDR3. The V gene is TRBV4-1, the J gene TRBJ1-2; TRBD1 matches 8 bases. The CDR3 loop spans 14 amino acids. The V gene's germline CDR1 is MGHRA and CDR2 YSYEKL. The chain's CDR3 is CASSPVGQDYGYTF. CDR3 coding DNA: TGTGCCAGCAGCCCCGTGGGACAGGACTATGGCTACACCTTC.

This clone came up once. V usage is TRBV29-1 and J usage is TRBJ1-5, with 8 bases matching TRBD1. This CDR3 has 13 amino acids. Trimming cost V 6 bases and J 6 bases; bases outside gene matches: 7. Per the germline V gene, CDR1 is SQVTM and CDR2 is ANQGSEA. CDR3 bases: TGCAGCGTCCGCAGGGGGCAAGGTCAGCCCCAGCATTTT. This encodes CSVRRGQGQPQHF.

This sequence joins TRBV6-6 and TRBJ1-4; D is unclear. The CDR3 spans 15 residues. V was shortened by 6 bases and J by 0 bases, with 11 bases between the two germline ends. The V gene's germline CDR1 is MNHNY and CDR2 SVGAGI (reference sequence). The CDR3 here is CASRLDPATNEKLFF. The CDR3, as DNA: TGTGCCAGCAGACTAGACCCAGCAACTAATGAAAAACTGTTTTTT.

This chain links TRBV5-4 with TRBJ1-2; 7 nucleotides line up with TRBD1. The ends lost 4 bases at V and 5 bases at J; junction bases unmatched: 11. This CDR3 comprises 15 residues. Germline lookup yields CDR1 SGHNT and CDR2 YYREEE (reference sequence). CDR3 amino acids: CASSLGQEDPYGYTF. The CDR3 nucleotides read TGTGCCAGCAGCCTCGGACAGGAGGATCCTTATGGCTACACCTTC.

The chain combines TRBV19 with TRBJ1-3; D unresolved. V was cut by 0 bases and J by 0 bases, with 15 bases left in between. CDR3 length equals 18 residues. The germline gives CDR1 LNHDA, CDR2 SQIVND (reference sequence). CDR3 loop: CASSIDLGQRYSGNTIYF. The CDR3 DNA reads TGTGCCAGTAGTATAGACCTGGGCCAAAGATACTCTGGAAACACCATATATTTT. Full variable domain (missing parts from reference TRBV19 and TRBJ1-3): DGGITQSPKYLFRKEGQNVTLSCEQNLNHDAMYWYRQDPGQGLRLIYYSQIVNDFQKGDIAEGYSVSREKKESFPLTVTSAQKNPTAFYLCASSIDLGQRYSGNTIYFGEGSWLTVV.

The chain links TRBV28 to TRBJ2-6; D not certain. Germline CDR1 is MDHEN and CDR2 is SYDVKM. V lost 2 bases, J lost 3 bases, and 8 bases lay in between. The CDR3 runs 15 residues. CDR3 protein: CASSLAGYGANVLTF. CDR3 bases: TGTGCCAGCAGTTTAGCAGGTTATGGGGCCAACGTCCTGACTTTC.

The CDR3 here is CASSSRGLAGDTDTQYF. Written as DNA, the CDR3 is TGCGCCAGCAGCTCACGGGGACTAGCGGGGGATACAGATACGCAGTATTTT. The rearrangement links TRBV5-1 to TRBJ2-3; 14 nucleotides agree with TRBD2. CDR1 SGHRS and CDR2 YFSETQ come from the germline V gene. The CDR3 totals 17 residues. The V gene end was trimmed by 3 bases and the J gene end by 3 bases; junction bases not matched to a gene: 6.